The clone carrying this T cell receptor beta chain was detected ten times or more. These data originate in a study of early T cells in non-severe SARS-CoV-2 infection. About the research overall: The input, bulk RNA from unsorted whole blood, was sequenced, and chains were unpaired.

TCRdb used MiXCR to reprocess the 5' RACE reads, holding one entry per CDR3 protein. Of fewer than 60,000 distinct CDR3 sequences in the sample, about 9.3% are singletons; the top ten hold approximately 4%. The CDR3 covers 19 residues. V gave up 1 base and J gave up 9 bases; unmatched junction bases: 20. The germline gives CDR1 SGHDN, CDR2 FVKESK. This receptor was obtained from an adult who was a healthcare worker with PCR-confirmed SARS-CoV-2 infection or an uninfected control (not recorded which). Sequences were obtained from whole blood. The J gene is TRBJ2-1, the V gene TRBV14; 8 bases agree with TRBD2. DNA of the CDR3: TGTGCCAGCAGCCAAGTGCTTTATGGAGGTGCGGGAGGCGTCCTTGAGCAGTTCTTC. It encodes CASSQVLYGGAGGVLEQFF.